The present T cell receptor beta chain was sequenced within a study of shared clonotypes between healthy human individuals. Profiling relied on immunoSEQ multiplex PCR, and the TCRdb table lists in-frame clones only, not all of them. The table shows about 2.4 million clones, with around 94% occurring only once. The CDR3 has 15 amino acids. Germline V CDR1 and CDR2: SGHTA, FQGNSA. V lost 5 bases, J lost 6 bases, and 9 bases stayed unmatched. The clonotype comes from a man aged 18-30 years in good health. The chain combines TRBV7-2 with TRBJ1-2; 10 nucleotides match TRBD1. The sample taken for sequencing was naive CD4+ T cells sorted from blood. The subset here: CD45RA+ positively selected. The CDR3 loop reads CASSPLPGTGDGYTF. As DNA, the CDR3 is TGTGCCAGCAGCCCCCTCCCCGGGACAGGGGATGGCTACACCTTC.